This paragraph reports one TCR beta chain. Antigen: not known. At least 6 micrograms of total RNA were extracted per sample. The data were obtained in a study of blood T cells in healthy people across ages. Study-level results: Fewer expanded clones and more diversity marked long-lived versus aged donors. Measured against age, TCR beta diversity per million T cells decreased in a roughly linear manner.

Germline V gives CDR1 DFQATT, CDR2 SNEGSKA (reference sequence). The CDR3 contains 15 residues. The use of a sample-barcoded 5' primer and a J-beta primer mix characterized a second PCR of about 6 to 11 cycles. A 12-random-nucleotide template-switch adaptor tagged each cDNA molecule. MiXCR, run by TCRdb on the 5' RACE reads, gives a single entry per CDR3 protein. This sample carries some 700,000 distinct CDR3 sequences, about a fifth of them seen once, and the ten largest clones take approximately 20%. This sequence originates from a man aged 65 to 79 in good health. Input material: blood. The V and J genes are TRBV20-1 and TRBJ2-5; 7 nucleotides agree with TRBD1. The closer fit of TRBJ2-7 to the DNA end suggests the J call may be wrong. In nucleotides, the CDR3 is TGCAGTGCTAGAGTTTTGGGACAGAACACCTACGAGCAGTACTTC. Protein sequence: CSARVLGQNTYEQYF.